The sequence of this TCR beta chain was determined in a study of T cell repertoires in urothelial bladder cancer. The study, taken as a whole, reports: In carcinoma specimens, a single clone made up to about 15% of infiltrating lymphocytes. Median T cells were around 5,200 in carcinoma and 25,000 to 30,000 in benign specimens.

This clone occurred a few times. Its antigen is not known. The CDR3 length is 13 residues. CDR1 and CDR2 from the germline V gene are SGHDT and YYEEEE. V lost 2 bases and J lost 13; bases outside the gene matches: 10. The assay was immunoSEQ multiplex PCR, and TCRdb's table has in-frame clones only and misses some. Of several thousand clones in the sample, about 61% are singletons; the top ten hold 25% to 35%. The chain combines TRBV5-6 with TRBJ1-1; 8 bases agree with TRBD1. The origin of this receptor is a human donor with urothelial carcinoma. Material for sequencing was tumor-infiltrating cells from bladder cancer. The CDR3 DNA reads as TGTGCCAGCAGCTTTCAGGGGGCAAGGTCAGGTTTCTTT. Translation gives CASSFQGARSGFF.